The next 14 T cell receptor beta chains were all read from a single sample in a study of T cell responses to AZD1222 COVID-19 vaccine. TCRdb keeps only in-frame clones here, not all; method: immunoSEQ multiplex PCR. Of about 120,000 clones listed, 80% to 95% are singletons. The sample consisted of peripheral blood, taken 28 days after the second AZD1222 dose. The receptors originated from an adult who received the AZD1222 COVID-19 vaccine.

The chain carries TRBV6-2 or TRBV6-3 and TRBJ2-3; tentatively, D is TRBD1 (7 bases). There are 15 residues in the CDR3. From germline, CDR1 is MNHEY and CDR2 SVGEGT. V was shortened by 2 bases and J by 2 bases, with 11 bases between the two germline ends. The CDR3: CASSYGGTATDTQYF. In nucleotides, the CDR3 is TGTGCCAGCAGTTACGGGGGGACAGCCACAGATACGCAGTATTTT.

The CDR3, as DNA: TGCGCCAGCAGCGCTTCCCGGGGGGCGAACAATGAGCAGTTCTTC. Its protein product is CASSASRGANNEQFF. The chain couples TRBV5-1 to TRBJ2-1, with D maybe TRBD2 (7 bases). The CDR3 is made up of 15 amino acids. Per germline, CDR1 SGHRS and CDR2 YFSETQ. Deletions cut 4 bases from V and 5 bases from J, with 16 bases between.

This chain links TRBV2 with TRBJ2-4; no reliable D call. V lost 2 bases and J lost 6, with 11 bases in between. From germline, CDR1 is SNHLY and CDR2 FYNNEI. CDR3 length: 14 amino acids. The CDR3 region is CASSETTSLNIQYF. The CDR3, as DNA: TGTGCCAGCAGTGAAACGACAAGCCTAAACATTCAGTACTTC.

This clone was counted once. The chain employs TRBV5-1 and TRBJ1-1, with 8 bases that match TRBD1. The CDR3 runs to 19 residues. The V gene's germline CDR1 is SGHRS and CDR2 YFSETQ. V trimming: 1 base; J trimming: 4 bases; junction bases outside the gene matches: 18. The DNA for the CDR3 is TGCGCCAGCAGCTTGTCTCCGCTCACAGGGGGTACCGTTGTCACTGAAGCTTTCTTT. Its translation: CASSLSPLTGGTVVTEAFF.

This clone was seen once. CDR3 coding DNA: TGTGCCAGCAGCTTCCTGACAGGGCTTTTGAACACTGAAGCTTTCTTT. Translated: CASSFLTGLLNTEAFF. This rearrangement joins TRBV7-2 to TRBJ1-1; 7 nucleotides align to TRBD1. Trimming at V came to 3 bases and at J to 0 bases, leaving 7 bases not matched to a gene. The length of the CDR3 is 16 residues. From germline, CDR1 is SGHTA and CDR2 FQGNSA.

The J gene is TRBJ1-2, the V gene TRBV5-1; 9 nucleotides align to TRBD1. V was pared by 4 bases and J by 4 bases, with 2 bases of the junction left unmatched. This CDR3 is 13 amino acids long. CDR1 SGHRS and CDR2 YFSETQ come from the germline V gene. The DNA for the CDR3 is TGCGCCAGCAGCGAGGACAGGGGCTATGGCTACACCTTC. It yields the protein CASSEDRGYGYTF.

The gene calls are TRBV20-1 and TRBJ2-3; 11 nucleotides line up with TRBD2. V lost 6 bases and J lost 4; bases outside the gene matches: 6. The CDR3 has 14 amino acids. Per the germline V gene, CDR1 is DFQATT and CDR2 is SNEGSKA (reference sequence). This chain's CDR3 is CSASSGGASDTQYF. The CDR3, as DNA: TGCAGTGCGAGTAGCGGGGGGGCGTCAGATACGCAGTATTTT.

This rearrangement joins TRBV10-3 to TRBJ1-4; 9 bases are shared with TRBD1. Per the germline V gene, CDR1 is ENHRY and CDR2 is SYGVKD. V shed 2 bases, J shed 7 bases, and the junction held 8 bases outside the gene matches. The CDR3 covers 16 residues. The CDR3 spells CAISETRTGEGEKLFF. The CDR3 DNA is TGTGCCATCAGTGAGACCCGGACAGGGGAGGGTGAAAAACTGTTTTTT.

The J gene is TRBJ1-2, the V gene TRBV4-1; the match to TRBD1 covers 12 bases. The CDR3 loop spans 15 amino acids. CDR1 is MGHRA, CDR2 YSYEKL, per germline. V lost 5 bases, J lost 4 bases, and 5 bases stayed unmatched. The DNA for the CDR3 is TGCGCCAGCAGCTTGGGACAGGGGGCCTCCTATGGCTACACCTTC. This translates into CASSLGQGASYGYTF.

The rearrangement links TRBV7-9 to TRBJ2-1, with 15 bases aligning to TRBD2. The V gene end was trimmed by 4 bases and the J gene end by 8 bases; junction bases not matched to a gene: 15. The CDR3 is 19 residues long. CDR1 and CDR2 (germline): SEHNR, FQNEAQ (reference sequence). CDR3 sequence (DNA): TGTGCCAGCAGCTCCGGGACTAGCGGGGGGTCTGGGTTATGGGATGAGCAGTTCTTC. It specifies CASSSGTSGGSGLWDEQFF. The complete variable domain, with remaining parts taken from reference TRBV7-9 and TRBJ2-1, reads DTGVSQNPRHKITKRGQNVTFRCDPISEHNRLYWYRQTLGQGPEFLTYFQNEAQLEKSRLLSDRFSAERPKGSFSTLEIQRTEQGDSAMYLCASSSGTSGGSGLWDEQFFGPGTRLTVL.

This rearrangement joins TRBV10-3 to TRBJ1-1; perhaps TRBD1 as D (5 bases). V lost 4 bases and J 0 bases, leaving 12 bases between the germline ends. The CDR3 is 15 amino acids. CDR1 is ENHRY, CDR2 SYGVKD, per germline. The CDR3 loop is CAISAQQVLNTEAFF. In nucleotides, the CDR3 is TGTGCCATCAGTGCCCAACAGGTTTTGAACACTGAAGCTTTCTTT.

The chain joins TRBV30 to TRBJ1-1, with 7 bases identical to TRBD1. With V trimmed by 1 base and J by 1 base, 12 bases remained unmatched. The germline V gene has CDR1 GTSNPN and CDR2 SVGIG (reference sequence). The CDR3 runs to 17 residues. CDR3 protein: CAWSGDRTGTENTEAFF. In DNA, the CDR3 is TGTGCCTGGAGTGGGGACCGAACCGGGACAGAGAACACTGAAGCTTTCTTT.

In its sample, this clone was seen once. The V gene is TRBV6-5, the J gene TRBJ1-3; the D gene is possibly TRBD1 (5 bases). Trimming removed 0 bases from V and 2 bases from J, with 8 bases in between. The CDR3 covers 15 residues. Per germline, CDR1 MNHEY and CDR2 SVGAGI. CDR3 nucleotides: TGTGCCAGCAGTTACTCAGGGGTGACTGGAAACACCATATATTTT. This sequence encodes CASSYSGVTGNTIYF.

This chain connects TRBV5-1 to TRBJ2-3; no definite D call. The CDR3 has 14 amino acids. CDR1 is SGHRS, CDR2 YFSETQ, per germline. The V and J ends lost 0 bases and 0 bases respectively, with 5 bases between them. CDR3 bases: TGCGCCAGCAGCTTGGCGGACAGCACAGATACGCAGTATTTT. It is translated as CASSLADSTDTQYF.